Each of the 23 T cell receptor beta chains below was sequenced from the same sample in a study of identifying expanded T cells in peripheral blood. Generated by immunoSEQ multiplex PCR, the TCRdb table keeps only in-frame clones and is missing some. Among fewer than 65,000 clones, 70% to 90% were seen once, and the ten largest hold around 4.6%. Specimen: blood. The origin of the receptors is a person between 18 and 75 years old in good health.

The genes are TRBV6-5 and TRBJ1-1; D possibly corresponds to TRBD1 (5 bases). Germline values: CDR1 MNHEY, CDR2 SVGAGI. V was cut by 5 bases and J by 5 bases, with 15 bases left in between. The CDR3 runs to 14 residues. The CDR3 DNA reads TGTGCCAGCAGTACGCAGGGTGGGTGGACTGAAGCTTTCTTT. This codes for CASSTQGGWTEAFF.

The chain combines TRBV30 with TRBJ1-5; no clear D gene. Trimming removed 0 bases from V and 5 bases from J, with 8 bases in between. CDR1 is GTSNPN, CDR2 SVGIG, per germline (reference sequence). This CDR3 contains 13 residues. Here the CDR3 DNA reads TGTGCCTGGAGTGTGGCAGCAGATCAGCCCCAGCATTTT. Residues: CAWSVAADQPQHF.

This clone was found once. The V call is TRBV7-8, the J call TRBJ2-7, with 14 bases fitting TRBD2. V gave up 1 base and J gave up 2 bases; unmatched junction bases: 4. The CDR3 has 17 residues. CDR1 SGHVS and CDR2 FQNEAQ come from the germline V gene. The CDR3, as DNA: TGTGCCAGCAGCTTAGGACTAGCGGGAGGGGCCCCCTACGAGCAGTACTTC. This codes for CASSLGLAGGAPYEQYF.

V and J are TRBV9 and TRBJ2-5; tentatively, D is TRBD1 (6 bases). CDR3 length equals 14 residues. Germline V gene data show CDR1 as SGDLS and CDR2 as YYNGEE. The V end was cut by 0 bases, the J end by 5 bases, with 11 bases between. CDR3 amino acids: CASSVEQGGETQYF. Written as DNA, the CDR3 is TGTGCCAGCAGCGTAGAACAGGGTGGTGAGACCCAGTACTTC.

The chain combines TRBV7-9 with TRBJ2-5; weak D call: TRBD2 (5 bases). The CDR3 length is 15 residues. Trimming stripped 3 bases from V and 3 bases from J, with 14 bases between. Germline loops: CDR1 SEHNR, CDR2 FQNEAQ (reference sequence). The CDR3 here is CASSFGLGSEETQYF. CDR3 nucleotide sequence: TGTGCCAGCAGCTTCGGTCTAGGGAGTGAAGAGACCCAGTACTTC.

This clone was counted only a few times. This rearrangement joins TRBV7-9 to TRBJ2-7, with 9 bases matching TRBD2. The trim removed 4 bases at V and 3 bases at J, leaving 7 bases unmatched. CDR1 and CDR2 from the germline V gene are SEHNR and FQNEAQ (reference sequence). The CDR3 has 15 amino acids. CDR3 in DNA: TGTGCCAGCAGCTACCAGCCTAGCGGGAACTACGAGCAGTACTTC. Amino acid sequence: CASSYQPSGNYEQYF.

Here the CDR3 DNA reads TGTGCCAGCGGTGCAGGGGGGAATCAGCCCCAGCATTTT. This gives the protein CASGAGGNQPQHF. The chain couples TRBV6-6 to TRBJ1-5; TRBD1 agrees at 7 bases. The J segment lost 4 bases and the V segment lost 8 bases, leaving 5 bases of the junction unmatched. This CDR3 spans 13 amino acids. The V gene's germline CDR1 is MNHNY and CDR2 SVGAGI (reference sequence).

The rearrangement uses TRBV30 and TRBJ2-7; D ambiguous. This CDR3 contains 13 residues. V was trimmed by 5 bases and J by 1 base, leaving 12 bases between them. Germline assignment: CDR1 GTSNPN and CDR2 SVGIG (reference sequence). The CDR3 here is CAWDKGLSYEQYF. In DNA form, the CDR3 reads TGTGCCTGGGATAAGGGCCTTTCCTACGAGCAGTACTTC.

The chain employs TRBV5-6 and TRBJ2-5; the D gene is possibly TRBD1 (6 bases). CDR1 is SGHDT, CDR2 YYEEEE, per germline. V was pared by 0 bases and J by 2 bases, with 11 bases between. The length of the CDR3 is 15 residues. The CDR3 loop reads CASSLGQAFQETQYF. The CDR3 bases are TGTGCCAGCAGCTTGGGACAGGCGTTTCAAGAGACCCAGTACTTC.

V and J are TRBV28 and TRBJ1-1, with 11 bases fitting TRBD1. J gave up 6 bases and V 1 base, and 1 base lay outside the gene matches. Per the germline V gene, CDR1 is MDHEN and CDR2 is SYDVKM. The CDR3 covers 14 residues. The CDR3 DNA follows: TGTGCCAGCAGTTTATTGGACAGGGGGCCTGAAGCTTTCTTT. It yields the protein CASSLLDRGPEAFF.

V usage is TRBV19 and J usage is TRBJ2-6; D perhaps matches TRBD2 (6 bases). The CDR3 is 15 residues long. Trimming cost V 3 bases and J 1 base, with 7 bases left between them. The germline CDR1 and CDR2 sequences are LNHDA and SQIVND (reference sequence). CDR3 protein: CASSMGGSGANVLTF. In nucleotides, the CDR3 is TGTGCCAGTAGTATGGGAGGTTCTGGGGCCAACGTCCTGACTTTC.

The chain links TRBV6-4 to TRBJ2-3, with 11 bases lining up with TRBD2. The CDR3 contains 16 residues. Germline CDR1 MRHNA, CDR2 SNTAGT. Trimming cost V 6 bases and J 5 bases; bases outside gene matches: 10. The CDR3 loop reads CASSPLAGESGDTQYF. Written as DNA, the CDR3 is TGTGCCAGCAGCCCACTAGCGGGAGAGTCAGGAGATACGCAGTATTTT.

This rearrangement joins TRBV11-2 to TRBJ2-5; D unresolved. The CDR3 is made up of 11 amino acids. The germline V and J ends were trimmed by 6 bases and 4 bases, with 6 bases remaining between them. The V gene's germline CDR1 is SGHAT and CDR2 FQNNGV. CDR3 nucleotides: TGTGCCAGCAGATTAAGAGAGACCCAGTACTTC. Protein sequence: CASRLRETQYF.

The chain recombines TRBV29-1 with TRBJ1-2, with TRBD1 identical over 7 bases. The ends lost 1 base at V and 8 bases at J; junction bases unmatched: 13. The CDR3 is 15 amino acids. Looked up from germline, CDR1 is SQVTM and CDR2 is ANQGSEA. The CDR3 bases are TGCAGCGTTGAAGCCTGGGGAGGGGGCAGAGGGGGCTACACCTTC. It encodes CSVEAWGGGRGGYTF.

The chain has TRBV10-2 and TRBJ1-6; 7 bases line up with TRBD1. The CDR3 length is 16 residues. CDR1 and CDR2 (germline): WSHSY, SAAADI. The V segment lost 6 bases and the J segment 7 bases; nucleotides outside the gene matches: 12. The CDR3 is CASRKDRDSRNSPLHF. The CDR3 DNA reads TGCGCCAGCAGAAAGGACCGGGACAGTCGAAATTCACCCCTCCACTTT.

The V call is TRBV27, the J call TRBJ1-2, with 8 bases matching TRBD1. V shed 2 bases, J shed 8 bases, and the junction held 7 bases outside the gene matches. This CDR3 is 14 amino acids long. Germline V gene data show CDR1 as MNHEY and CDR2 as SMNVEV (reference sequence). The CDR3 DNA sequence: TGTGCCAGCAGTTTAGCGACAGGGGAGGAGGGCTACACCTTC. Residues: CASSLATGEEGYTF.

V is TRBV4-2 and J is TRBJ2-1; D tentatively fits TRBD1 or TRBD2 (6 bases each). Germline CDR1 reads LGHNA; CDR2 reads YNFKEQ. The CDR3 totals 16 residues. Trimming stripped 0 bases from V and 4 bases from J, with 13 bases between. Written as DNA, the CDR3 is TGTGCCAGCAGCCAAGAAGGGGGGAGGAAATACAATGAGCAGTTCTTC. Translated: CASSQEGGRKYNEQFF.

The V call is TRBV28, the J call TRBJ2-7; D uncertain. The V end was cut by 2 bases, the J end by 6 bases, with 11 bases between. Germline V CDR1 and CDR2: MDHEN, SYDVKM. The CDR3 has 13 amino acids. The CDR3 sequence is CASSLPREAEQYF. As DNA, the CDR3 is TGTGCCAGCAGTTTACCGCGTGAGGCCGAGCAGTACTTC.

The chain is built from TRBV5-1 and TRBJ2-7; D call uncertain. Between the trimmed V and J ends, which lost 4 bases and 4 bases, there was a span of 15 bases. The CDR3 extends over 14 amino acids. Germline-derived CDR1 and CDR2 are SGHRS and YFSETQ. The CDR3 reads CASSVDPPGYEQYF. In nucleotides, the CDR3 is TGCGCCAGCAGCGTCGACCCCCCCGGGTACGAGCAGTACTTC.

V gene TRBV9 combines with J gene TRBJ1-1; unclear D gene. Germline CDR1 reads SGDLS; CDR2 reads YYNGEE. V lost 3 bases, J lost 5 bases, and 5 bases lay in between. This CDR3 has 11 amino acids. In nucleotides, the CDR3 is TGTGCCAGCAGCGGGGAGACTGAAGCTTTCTTT. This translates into CASSGETEAFF.

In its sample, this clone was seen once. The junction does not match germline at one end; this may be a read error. The CDR3 here is CASSYSVGAMNTEAFF. In DNA form, the CDR3 reads TGTGCCAGCAGCTACTCCGTTGGAGCAATGAACACTGAAGCTTTCTTT. The gene calls are TRBV6-6 and TRBJ1-1; D is undetermined. The CDR3 has 16 residues. Germline lookup yields CDR1 MNHNY and CDR2 SVGAGI (reference sequence).

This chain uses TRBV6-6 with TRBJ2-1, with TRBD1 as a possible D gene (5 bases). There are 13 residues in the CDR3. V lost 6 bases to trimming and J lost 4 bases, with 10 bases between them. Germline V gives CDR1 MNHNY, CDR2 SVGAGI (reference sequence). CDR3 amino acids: CASSSDSYNEQFF. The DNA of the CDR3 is TGTGCCAGCAGCTCCGACAGTTACAATGAGCAGTTCTTC.

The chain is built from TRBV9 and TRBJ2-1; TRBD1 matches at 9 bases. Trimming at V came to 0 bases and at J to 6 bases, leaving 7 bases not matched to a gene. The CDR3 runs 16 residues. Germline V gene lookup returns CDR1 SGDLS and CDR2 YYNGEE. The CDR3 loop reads CASSVGGTGSFNEQFF. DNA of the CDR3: TGTGCCAGCAGCGTAGGGGGGACAGGGTCTTTCAATGAGCAGTTCTTC.